This T cell receptor beta chain is from a study of read filtering for tumor transcriptome and immune sequencing. Study background: Revised staging placed eight or nine patients in R-ISS I, 15 to 20 in II, 6 or 7 in III. Whole-study findings and limits: Sorted CD138-negative bone marrow cells were not purified T cells.

The CDR3 loop spans 12 amino acids. Trimming removed 4 bases from V and 4 bases from J, with 8 bases in between. Germline CDR1 and CDR2: SGHRS and YFSETQ. This clonotype was counted ten times or more. Its antigen is still unknown. The library was built from about 400 ng RNA with molecular barcoded adaptors for alpha/delta and beta/gamma chains. Using its own MiXCR run on the reads, TCRdb lists one record per CDR3 protein. The sample shows 62,000 or so distinct CDR3 sequences, 20% to 25% of them seen only once. The V gene is TRBV5-1, the J gene TRBJ2-5; D is uncertain. This clonotype originated in a donor aged 40 or older with multiple myeloma. Input material: a population of CD138-negative cells sorted from bone marrow. The CDR3 here is CASSTAGETQYF. As DNA, the CDR3 is TGCGCCAGCAGCACAGCTGGAGAGACCCAGTACTTC.